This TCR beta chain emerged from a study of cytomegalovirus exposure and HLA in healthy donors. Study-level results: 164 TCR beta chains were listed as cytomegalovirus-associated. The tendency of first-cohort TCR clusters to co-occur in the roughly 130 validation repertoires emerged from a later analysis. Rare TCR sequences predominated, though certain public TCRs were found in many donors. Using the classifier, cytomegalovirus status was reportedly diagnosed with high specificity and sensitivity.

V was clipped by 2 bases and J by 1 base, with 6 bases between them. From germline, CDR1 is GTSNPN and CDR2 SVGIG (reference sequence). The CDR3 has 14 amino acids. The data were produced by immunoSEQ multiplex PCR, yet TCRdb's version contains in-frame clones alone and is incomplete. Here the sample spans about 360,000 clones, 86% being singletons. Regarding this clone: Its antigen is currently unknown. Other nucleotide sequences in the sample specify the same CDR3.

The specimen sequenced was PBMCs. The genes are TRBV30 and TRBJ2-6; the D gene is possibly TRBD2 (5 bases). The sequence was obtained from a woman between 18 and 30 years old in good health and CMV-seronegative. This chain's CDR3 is CAWSPGSGANVLTF. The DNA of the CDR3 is TGTGCCTGGAGTCCGGGATCTGGGGCCAACGTCCTGACTTTC.